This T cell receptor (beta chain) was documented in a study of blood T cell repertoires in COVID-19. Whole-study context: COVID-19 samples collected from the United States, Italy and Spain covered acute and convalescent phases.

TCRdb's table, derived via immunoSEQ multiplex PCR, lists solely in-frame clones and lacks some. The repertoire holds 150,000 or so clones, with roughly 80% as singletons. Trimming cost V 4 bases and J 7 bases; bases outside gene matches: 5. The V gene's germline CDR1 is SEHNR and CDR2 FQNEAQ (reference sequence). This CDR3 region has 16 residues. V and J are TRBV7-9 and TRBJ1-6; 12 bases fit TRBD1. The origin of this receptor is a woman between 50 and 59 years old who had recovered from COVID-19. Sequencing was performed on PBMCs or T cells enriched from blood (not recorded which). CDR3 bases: TGTGCCAGCAGCTCCGGGACAGGGGGCGAGAATTCACCCCTCCACTTT. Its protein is CASSSGTGGENSPLHF.